This T cell receptor beta chain appears in the sequencing data of a study of T-cell reconstitution after alpha-beta-depleted transplantation in children. Regarding the study as a whole: One year post-transplant, T-cell counts and diversity were largely derived from T cells produced anew.

Notes on this clonotype: Its antigen is not identified.

Unique molecular identifiers were used in preparing the TCRbeta library. TCRdb re-called the PCR reads through MiXCR, storing one row per CDR3 protein. Of about 980,000 distinct CDR3 sequences listed, about 30% are singletons. This CDR3 has 14 amino acids. Trimming took off 0 bases at V and 4 bases at J, with 9 bases between the two ends. CDR1 and CDR2 from the germline V gene are MDHEN and SYDVKM. The chain recombines TRBV28 with TRBJ1-2; D is uncertain. The receptor was isolated from a boy under two years old who had a stem cell transplant for SCID, so the T cells may come from the graft donor. The sample here was PBMCs, mostly from graft donor cells, taken 360 days after TCRalphabeta/CD19-depleted stem cell transplant. CDR3 nucleotide sequence: TGTGCCAGCAGTTTATGGGGCAGAGCCTATGGCTACACCTTC. Amino acid sequence: CASSLWGRAYGYTF.